This note documents a single T cell receptor (beta chain) sequence. The antigen is unknown. Trimming removed 0 bases from V and 8 bases from J, with 10 bases in between. This CDR3 is built from 13 residues. Germline lookup yields CDR1 LGHNA and CDR2 YSLEER. The sequenced template was cDNA made from the entire isolated RNA. Sequencing was performed with immunoSEQ multiplex PCR; in TCRdb, only in-frame clones are kept and a portion is missing. The profile shows 900,000 or so clones, roughly 15% of them singletons. This record comes from a study of beta chain features in type 1 diabetes. Study at large: There was similarity between patients and healthy donors in age, gender and cell yields. Notes on the study in general: Sequencing used cDNA, and cells with high TCR expression could therefore be over-represented. Insertions were fewer and deletions more numerous at VDJ junctions in type 1 diabetes patients. Equally in patients and controls, shorter templates might have been favored by PCR.

This TCR was recovered from a woman aged 18-29 years in good health. V is TRBV4-3 and J is TRBJ1-2; a weak D match, TRBD1 (6 bases). The specimen sequenced was naive CD4+ T cells from blood. This CDR3 is CASSQDGQRGYTF. In DNA, the CDR3 is TGCGCCAGCAGCCAAGATGGACAGCGGGGCTACACCTTC.